The T cell receptor (beta chain) under discussion was sequenced for a study of vaccination and CD4 T cells after COVID-19. Study context: The convalescents included six males and four females, and among them two were Hispanic while seven were Caucasian.

This clonotype is medium-sized by share. The antigen is not known. The CDR3 consists of 14 residues. The germline CDR1 and CDR2 sequences are SGHTA and FQGNSA. V lost 5 bases and J lost 1, with 10 bases in between. An Oncomine TCR Beta short-read assay was used to sequence the DNA from cultured CD4+ T cells. Using its own MiXCR run on the PCR reads, TCRdb lists one record per CDR3 protein. Of about 4,000 distinct CDR3 sequences in the sample, around 20% were seen once. This sample's treatment: roughly nine-day PBMC culture with coronavirus spike peptide pools or control peptides (ViraFEST assay). What was sequenced was CD4+ T cells from blood, cultured in vitro. The chain carries TRBV7-2 and TRBJ2-3, with TRBD2 as a possible D gene (5 bases). This clonotype was sampled from a human donor who had recovered from COVID-19. The CDR3: CASSPGGGTDTQYF. CDR3 nucleotide sequence: TGTGCCAGCAGCCCAGGAGGTGGCACAGATACGCAGTATTTT.